A single sample is the source of the 10 T cell receptor beta chains below, sequenced in a study of cytomegalovirus exposure and HLA in healthy donors. Sequenced by immunoSEQ multiplex PCR; TCRdb stores in-frame clones only, minus some. The top ten hold 2% to 2.5% of the sample, which has approximately 170,000 clones, around 85% seen once. Sequenced: PBMCs. The receptor set was obtained from a young man in good health and CMV-seropositive.

The V and J genes are TRBV6-5 and TRBJ2-5, with 8 bases matching TRBD1. With V trimmed by 2 bases and J by 5 bases, 7 bases remained unmatched. The V gene's germline CDR1 is MNHEY and CDR2 SVGAGI. This CDR3 has 15 residues. The CDR3 loop reads CASSYGQGAWETQYF. CDR3 bases: TGTGCCAGCAGTTACGGGCAGGGGGCGTGGGAGACCCAGTACTTC.

The CDR3 loop is CASSQETGAGNTIYF. CDR3 nucleotide sequence: TGCGCCAGCAGCCAAGAAACAGGGGCTGGAAACACCATATATTTT. The rearrangement uses TRBV4-3 and TRBJ1-3; 7 positions match TRBD1. The CDR3 is 15 residues long. The V gene end was trimmed by 0 bases and the J gene end by 2 bases; junction bases not matched to a gene: 1. Germline-derived CDR1 and CDR2 are LGHNA and YSLEER.

This rearrangement joins TRBV4-1 to TRBJ1-6; 7 bases agree with TRBD1. Germline V gives CDR1 MGHRA, CDR2 YSYEKL. J gave up 9 bases and V 4 bases, and 12 bases lay outside the gene matches. This CDR3 is 16 amino acids long. CDR3 residues: CASSRGTAGGGSPLHF. CDR3 DNA: TGCGCCAGCAGCCGCGGCACGGCAGGGGGTGGTTCACCCCTCCACTTT.

The chain carries TRBV7-8 and TRBJ2-1; 8 bases align to TRBD1. CDR1 and CDR2 (germline): SGHVS, FQNEAQ. The trim removed 4 bases at V and 5 bases at J, leaving 16 bases unmatched. CDR3 size: 18 residues. The CDR3 spells CASSSSPPTGADHNEQFF. For the CDR3, the DNA is TGTGCCAGCAGCTCGTCCCCCCCGACAGGGGCCGATCACAATGAGCAGTTCTTC.

The V gene is TRBV10-3, the J gene TRBJ2-3; the match to TRBD2 covers 10 bases. With V trimmed by 3 bases and J by 0 bases, 3 bases remained unmatched. CDR1 and CDR2 from the germline V gene are ENHRY and SYGVKD. CDR3 length: 16 amino acids. CDR3 DNA sequence: TGTGCCATCAGTGAAACAGCGGGGGGGAGCACAGATACGCAGTATTTT. It yields the protein CAISETAGGSTDTQYF.

The V call is TRBV7-6, the J call TRBJ1-4; a weak D match, TRBD1 (5 bases). The V gene lost 1 base and the J gene lost 5 bases, with 8 bases spanning the gap. The CDR3 has 14 residues. Germline CDR1 reads SGHVS; CDR2 reads FNYEAQ. The CDR3: CASSLGQLNEKLFF. CDR3 coding DNA: TGTGCCAGCAGCTTAGGACAGCTAAATGAAAAACTGTTTTTT.

The CDR3 region is CASSYSGGEYYEQYF. The CDR3 nucleotides read TGTGCCAGCAGCTATAGCGGGGGAGAATACTACGAGCAGTACTTC. The chain links TRBV7-2 to TRBJ2-7; 9 nucleotides match TRBD2. The trim removed 4 bases at V and 3 bases at J, leaving 7 bases unmatched. The CDR3 is made up of 15 amino acids. Germline assignment: CDR1 SGHTA and CDR2 FQGNSA.

The gene calls are TRBV7-2 and TRBJ2-1; TRBD2 aligns across 8 bases. Germline V gives CDR1 SGHTA, CDR2 FQGNSA. V lost 2 bases to trimming and J lost 10 bases; unmatched junction nucleotides: 7. The CDR3 spans 14 residues. The CDR3 reads CASSLSGLAVEQFF. The CDR3 DNA sequence: TGTGCCAGCAGCTTATCCGGACTAGCCGTGGAGCAGTTCTTC.

The sample holds a few counts of this clone. J is TRBJ1-4 and V is TRBV4-1; D not certain. CDR1 and CDR2 (germline): MGHRA, YSYEKL. Trimming stripped 4 bases from V and 8 bases from J, with 17 bases between. This CDR3 is built from 15 residues. CDR3 sequence: CASSPNPGMKEKLFF. The CDR3 DNA reads TGCGCCAGCAGCCCCAACCCGGGGATGAAGGAAAAACTGTTTTTT.

This clone has a single count. The rearrangement joins TRBV2 to TRBJ2-3, with TRBD2 matching over 12 bases. CDR1 and CDR2 (germline): SNHLY, FYNNEI. The CDR3 is 15 residues long. V gave up 7 bases and J gave up 4 bases; unmatched junction bases: 6. CDR3 in amino acids: CASIRLAGVSDTQYF. CDR3 DNA: TGTGCCAGCATCCGACTAGCGGGGGTTTCAGATACGCAGTATTTT.